The 22 T cell receptor beta chains presented below share a single source sample, sequenced in a study of glioma-infiltrating T cells after dendritic cell vaccination. Clones were read by immunoSEQ multiplex PCR, and TCRdb kept only the in-frame ones, dropping some. The table includes over 90,000 clones, 81% detected once. Here the sequenced sample was blood, taken before dendritic cell vaccination. These receptors originate from a human donor with glioblastoma.

V usage is TRBV7-9 and J usage is TRBJ1-2; D remains ambiguous. Per the germline V gene, CDR1 is SEHNR and CDR2 is FQNEAQ (reference sequence). This CDR3 is 16 amino acids long. Trimming stripped 5 bases from V and 0 bases from J, with 16 bases between. The CDR3: CASSPTLGVPNYGYTF. For the CDR3, the DNA is TGTGCCAGCAGCCCTACGCTGGGCGTTCCTAACTATGGCTACACCTTC.

The chain joins TRBV15 to TRBJ1-2; no firm D call. Between the trimmed V and J ends, which lost 5 bases and 1 base, there was a span of 8 bases. The CDR3 runs to 13 residues. Germline CDR1 reads LNHNV; CDR2 reads YYDKDF (reference sequence). DNA of the CDR3: TGTGCCACCAGCGGCGGGTTTAACTATGGCTACACCTTC. It codes for CATSGGFNYGYTF. The variable domain in full, with the rest retrieved from reference TRBV15 and TRBJ1-2, is DAMVIQNPRYQVTQFGKPVTLSCSQTLNHNVMYWYQQKSSQAPKLLFHYYDKDFNNEADTPDNFQSRRPNTSFCFLDIRSPGLGDTAMYLCATSGGFNYGYTFGSGTRLTVV.

This clone appeared a single time. The rearrangement joins TRBV7-9 to TRBJ2-5; weak D call: TRBD1 (5 bases). The V and J ends lost 5 bases and 5 bases respectively, with 12 bases between them. CDR3 length: 13 amino acids. CDR1 is SEHNR and CDR2 is FQNEAQ in the germline V gene (reference sequence). CDR3 region: CASSLQGWETQYF. The CDR3, as DNA: TGTGCCAGCAGCCTTCAGGGTTGGGAGACCCAGTACTTC.

This clone came up once. This chain uses TRBV6-5 with TRBJ2-2, with 8 bases fitting TRBD1. This CDR3 has 15 amino acids. With 2 bases clipped from V and 1 base from J, the junction kept 0 bases outside the gene matches. Germline lookup yields CDR1 MNHEY and CDR2 SVGAGI. CDR3 region: CASSYGTGNTGELFF. CDR3 DNA sequence: TGTGCCAGCAGTTACGGGACAGGGAACACCGGGGAGCTGTTTTTT.

This chain uses TRBV6-6 with TRBJ1-1; D unresolved. Trimming shortened V by 0 bases and J by 2 bases, and 7 bases separated the two germline ends. Germline values: CDR1 MNHNY, CDR2 SVGAGI (reference sequence). This CDR3 is 14 amino acids long. This chain's CDR3 is CASSYSRLNTEAFF. The CDR3 bases are TGTGCCAGCAGTTACTCGAGGCTAAACACTGAAGCTTTCTTT.

This clone was recorded once. The V call is TRBV4-1, the J call TRBJ1-1, with a possible D match to TRBD1 (6 bases). CDR3 length: 16 residues. From germline, CDR1 is MGHRA and CDR2 YSYEKL. V lost 4 bases and J 1 base, leaving 16 bases between the germline ends. The DNA of the CDR3 is TGCGCCAGCAGCCTCAAGCCGGGGGGCACGAACACTGAAGCTTTCTTT. Protein: CASSLKPGGTNTEAFF.

The chain employs TRBV20-1 and TRBJ1-4, with a weak D call TRBD1 (6 bases). Between the trimmed V and J ends, which lost 6 bases and 5 bases, there was a span of 7 bases. The CDR3 loop spans 11 amino acids. Germline V gene data show CDR1 as DFQATT and CDR2 as SNEGSKA (reference sequence). As DNA, the CDR3 is TGCAGTGCGCAGGGGAATGAAAAACTGTTTTTT. It codes for CSAQGNEKLFF.

Concerning this clone itself: One junction end does not reproduce the germline sequence, and a read error may be involved. In DNA, the CDR3 is TGTGCCACCAGCAGAGATGGGGACACGGGGGAGCTGTTTTTT. Translating it yields CATSRDGDTGELFF. This chain connects TRBV15 to TRBJ2-2; D is possibly TRBD1 (6 bases). Germline values: CDR1 LNHNV, CDR2 YYDKDF (reference sequence). The CDR3 is 14 amino acids.

This clone was seen at least ten times. V gene TRBV6-5 combines with J gene TRBJ2-1; 13 bases agree with TRBD2. Trimming at V came to 6 bases and at J to 7 bases, leaving 6 bases not matched to a gene. Germline V gene data show CDR1 as MNHEY and CDR2 as SVGAGI. This CDR3 comprises 15 residues. The CDR3 protein is CASSLLAGGGNEQFF. As DNA, the CDR3 is TGTGCCAGCAGCCTACTAGCGGGGGGGGGAAATGAGCAGTTCTTC.

The chain is built from TRBV25-1 and TRBJ1-2; D possibly corresponds to TRBD1 (6 bases). V lost 4 bases to trimming and J lost 8 bases, with 14 bases between them. The CDR3 has 13 residues. Germline V lookup: CDR1 MGHDK, CDR2 SYGVNS. The chain's CDR3 is CASSGTQQGGYTF. Here the CDR3 DNA reads TGTGCCAGCAGTGGAACCCAACAGGGAGGCTACACCTTC.

This sequence joins TRBV5-6 and TRBJ2-5, with a weak D call TRBD2 (6 bases). Per germline, CDR1 SGHDT and CDR2 YYEEEE. Trimming left V 4 bases short and J 0 bases short, with 13 bases between. There are 15 residues in the CDR3. CDR3 region: CASSNGGWYQETQYF. The CDR3 nucleotides read TGTGCCAGCAGCAACGGGGGATGGTACCAAGAGACCCAGTACTTC.

This sequence joins TRBV4-3 and TRBJ2-1; 9 nucleotides match TRBD2. Germline assignment: CDR1 LGHNA and CDR2 YSLEER. This CDR3 contains 16 residues. V was pared by 3 bases and J by 1 base, with 4 bases of the junction left unmatched. CDR3 sequence: CASSQGAGGSYNEQFF. The CDR3 region has the DNA TGCGCCAGCAGCCAGGGAGCGGGGGGTTCCTACAATGAGCAGTTCTTC.

This rearrangement joins TRBV25-1 to TRBJ2-1; 7 positions agree with TRBD2. V lost 9 bases, J lost 8 bases, and 10 bases stayed unmatched. The V gene's germline CDR1 is MGHDK and CDR2 SYGVNS. The CDR3 runs to 13 residues. CDR3 protein: CASTPAGVYEQFF. The CDR3 bases are TGTGCCAGTACGCCGGCGGGGGTCTATGAGCAGTTCTTC.

The V and J genes are TRBV5-4 and TRBJ1-2; D is undetermined. The length of the CDR3 is 15 residues. V was shortened by 3 bases and J by 0 bases, with 12 bases between the two germline ends. Germline-derived CDR1 and CDR2 are SGHNT and YYREEE (reference sequence). CDR3 in amino acids: CASSSSLIANYGYTF. The CDR3 DNA reads TGTGCCAGCAGCTCCTCTTTAATTGCTAACTATGGCTACACCTTC.

The chain joins TRBV6-1 to TRBJ1-4; 8 bases agree with TRBD1. After removal of 8 bases from V and 7 bases from J, the junction contained 9 bases not matched to a gene. CDR1 and CDR2 from the germline V gene are MNHNS and SASEGT. The CDR3 is 14 amino acids. The CDR3 sequence is CASGGGQGGEKLFF. In nucleotides, the CDR3 is TGTGCCAGCGGAGGCGGACAGGGCGGTGAAAAACTGTTTTTT.

The chain uses TRBV19 and TRBJ1-6, with D perhaps TRBD1 (6 bases). Per germline, CDR1 LNHDA and CDR2 SQIVND (reference sequence). This CDR3 spans 15 amino acids. Trimming shortened V by 1 base and J by 5 bases, and 9 bases separated the two germline ends. This chain's CDR3 is CASSIVQGNNSPLHF. CDR3 in DNA: TGTGCCAGTAGTATAGTCCAGGGGAATAATTCACCCCTCCACTTT.

J is TRBJ2-5 and V is TRBV10-3; 7 bases match TRBD2. CDR3 length equals 13 residues. Germline CDR1 reads ENHRY; CDR2 reads SYGVKD. V lost 6 bases and J lost 4; bases outside the gene matches: 5. For the CDR3, the DNA is TGTGCCATCAGCGAGAGGGAGGGAGAGACCCAGTACTTC. It translates to CAISEREGETQYF.

CDR3 amino acids: CASSNGGGELFF. CDR3 nucleotide sequence: TGTGCCAGCTCTAATGGCGGAGGGGAGCTGTTTTTT. The chain couples TRBV4-2 to TRBJ2-2, with D uncertain. Germline CDR1 and CDR2: LGHNA and YNFKEQ. There are 12 residues in the CDR3. The ends were cut back, 8 bases at V and 8 bases at J, with 12 bases in the middle.

The rearrangement uses TRBV27 and TRBJ2-3, with 11 nucleotides matching TRBD2. This CDR3 region has 16 residues. In germline, CDR1 is MNHEY, CDR2 SMNVEV (reference sequence). Trimming removed 4 bases from V and 7 bases from J; junction bases left unmatched: 10. The CDR3 DNA is TGTGCCAGCAGTTACCCAGGTAGCGGGGGGGCTTATACGCAGTATTTT. It yields the protein CASSYPGSGGAYTQYF.

The rearrangement joins TRBV5-4 to TRBJ2-3; TRBD2 agrees at 9 bases. Trimming at V came to 0 bases and at J to 2 bases, leaving 4 bases not matched to a gene. Germline CDR1 and CDR2: SGHNT and YYREEE (reference sequence). The CDR3 loop spans 16 amino acids. CDR3 residues: CASSLDPSGITDTQYF. CDR3 nucleotides: TGTGCCAGCAGCTTGGACCCTAGCGGGATCACAGATACGCAGTATTTT. Looking up the rest from reference TRBV5-4 and TRBJ2-3 gives the full variable domain: ETGVTQSPTHLIKTRGQQVTLRCSSQSGHNTVSWYQQALGQGPQFIFQYYREEENGRGNFPPRFSGLQFPNYSSELNVNALELDDSALYLCASSLDPSGITDTQYFGPGTRLTVL.

The CDR3 loop is CACRTSGVKEQFF. The CDR3, as DNA: TGTGCCTGCCGGACTAGCGGGGTCAAAGAGCAGTTCTTC. The chain links TRBV30 to TRBJ2-1; 12 bases map to TRBD2. CDR3 length: 13 residues. In germline, CDR1 is GTSNPN, CDR2 SVGIG (reference sequence). Unmatched junction bases numbered 7, after V lost 6 bases and J lost 10 bases.

This clone was observed a single time. J is TRBJ2-3 and V is TRBV7-3; 15 bases align to TRBD2. Germline V lookup: CDR1 SGHTA, CDR2 FQGTGA. V dropped 5 bases and J dropped 3; count of bases not matched to a gene: 6. The CDR3 is 17 residues long. The CDR3 nucleotides read TGTGCCAGCAGCCCCACCGGGACTAGCGGGGGGACAGATACGCAGTATTTT. It yields the protein CASSPTGTSGGTDTQYF.